A single sample is the source of the 32 T cell receptor beta chains below, sequenced in a study of vaccination and CD4 T cells after COVID-19. Antigens of these TCRs are unknown. Treatment reported: approximately 11-day PBMC culture with coronavirus spike peptide pools or control peptides (ViraFEST assay). Cultured CD4+ T-cell DNA underwent Oncomine TCR Beta short-read sequencing. One entry per CDR3 protein results from TCRdb running MiXCR on the PCR reads. Altogether about 25,000 distinct CDR3 sequences are present, over 45% being singletons, with the ten largest covering approximately 6.1%. Input material: CD4+ T cells from blood, cultured in vitro. These receptors came from a human donor who had recovered from COVID-19.

The chain joins TRBV19 to TRBJ1-4; 10 bases align to TRBD1. The trim removed 11 bases at V and 6 bases at J, leaving 9 bases unmatched. CDR3 length: 14 residues. Germline CDR1 and CDR2: LNHDA and SQIVND (reference sequence). Here the CDR3 DNA reads TGTGCCTCCGAGAGAGGGACAGGGGATGAAAAACTGTTTTTT. Translated, it gives CASERGTGDEKLFF. Full variable domain (rest looked up from reference TRBV19 and TRBJ1-4): DGGITQSPKYLFRKEGQNVTLSCEQNLNHDAMYWYRQDPGQGLRLIYYSQIVNDFQKGDIAEGYSVSREKKESFPLTVTSAQKNPTAFYLCASERGTGDEKLFFGSGTQLSVL.

This clonotype was seen a handful of times. V gene TRBV6-1 combines with J gene TRBJ2-5, with D perhaps TRBD2 (6 bases). The CDR3 has 14 residues. The V end lost 5 bases, the J end lost 5 bases, and 15 bases lay between the germline ends. Germline-derived CDR1 and CDR2 are MNHNS and SASEGT. The CDR3 DNA follows: TGTGCCAGCAGTAGCGGGCACTGGGGGGAGACCCAGTACTTC. Its protein is CASSSGHWGETQYF.

The DNA of the CDR3 is TGCAGTGCTAGAGATCTAGAACCGTCACATTACGAGCAGTACTTC. Amino acid sequence: CSARDLEPSHYEQYF. The chain links TRBV20-1 to TRBJ2-7; no definite D call. This CDR3 contains 15 residues. Deletions cut 0 bases from V and 4 bases from J, with 16 bases between. Germline values: CDR1 DFQATT, CDR2 SNEGSKA (reference sequence).

This clonotype was counted a few times. The chain combines TRBV6-2 or TRBV6-3 with TRBJ2-2; D uncertain. V was shortened by 0 bases and J by 4 bases, with 3 bases between the two germline ends. The CDR3 length is 13 residues. Per germline, CDR1 MNHEY and CDR2 SVGEGT. DNA of the CDR3: TGTGCCAGCAGTTACTCGGGCACCGGGGAGCTGTTTTTT. This sequence encodes CASSYSGTGELFF.

The rearrangement joins TRBV5-6 to TRBJ2-1; tentatively, D is TRBD1 (5 bases). The V gene's germline CDR1 is SGHDT and CDR2 YYEEEE. V shed 4 bases and J shed 6 bases, with 14 bases lying between them. The CDR3 extends over 14 amino acids. The CDR3 reads CASSLRTKLNEQFF. CDR3 sequence (DNA): TGTGCCAGCAGCCTACGGACAAAACTCAATGAGCAGTTCTTC.

The rearrangement joins TRBV28 to TRBJ1-1; 9 bases align to TRBD1. The CDR3 spans 13 residues. V shed 5 bases, J shed 8 bases, and the junction held 6 bases outside the gene matches. From germline, CDR1 is MDHEN and CDR2 SYDVKM. CDR3 region: CASSAGQGLEAFF. Here the CDR3 DNA reads TGTGCCAGCAGTGCCGGACAGGGGTTGGAAGCTTTCTTT.

This chain links TRBV7-9 with TRBJ2-7; D call uncertain. The length of the CDR3 is 14 residues. Per the germline V gene, CDR1 is SEHNR and CDR2 is FQNEAQ (reference sequence). The germline V and J ends were trimmed by 1 base and 3 bases, with 10 bases remaining between them. The CDR3 DNA is TGTGCCAGCAGCTTAGGAGGAACGGTCTACGAGCAGTACTTC. It translates to CASSLGGTVYEQYF.

This chain joins TRBV12-3 or TRBV12-4 and TRBJ2-5; 7 bases map to TRBD1. V trimming: 6 bases; J trimming: 4 bases; junction bases outside the gene matches: 5. The CDR3 consists of 13 residues. CDR3 sequence reads: CASSPTGIETQYF. CDR3 DNA sequence: TGTGCCAGCAGCCCGACAGGGATAGAGACCCAGTACTTC.

V gene TRBV20-1 combines with J gene TRBJ1-1, with 11 bases that match TRBD1. The CDR3 is 12 amino acids. Unmatched junction bases numbered 5, after V lost 4 bases and J lost 10 bases. CDR1 and CDR2 (germline): DFQATT, SNEGSKA (reference sequence). In DNA form, the CDR3 reads TGCAGTGCTAAGGCCGGGACAGGGGGAGCTTTCTTT. It encodes CSAKAGTGGAFF.

The V and J genes are TRBV2 and TRBJ2-5; 7 bases agree with TRBD2. Germline lookup yields CDR1 SNHLY and CDR2 FYNNEI. V trimming: 5 bases; J trimming: 4 bases; junction bases outside the gene matches: 10. The CDR3 contains 15 residues. CDR3 DNA sequence: TGTGCCAGCAGTCCCTGGGGCAGGGAGGGAGAGACCCAGTACTTC. This codes for CASSPWGREGETQYF.

The chain recombines TRBV7-2 with TRBJ2-1, with D possibly matching TRBD1 (5 bases). Germline CDR1 is SGHTA and CDR2 is FQGNSA. V was cut by 5 bases and J by 2 bases, with 13 bases left in between. CDR3 size: 15 residues. CDR3 region: CASSPTRAAYNEQFF. CDR3 DNA sequence: TGTGCCAGCAGCCCTACCAGGGCAGCCTACAATGAGCAGTTCTTC.

CDR3 residues: CAISRTETEAFF. The DNA for the CDR3 is TGTGCCATCAGTCGGACAGAAACCGAAGCTTTCTTT. The chain combines TRBV10-3 with TRBJ1-1; the D gene is possibly TRBD1 (6 bases). Germline V CDR1 and CDR2: ENHRY, SYGVKD. This CDR3 contains 12 residues. The V end lost 5 bases, the J end lost 8 bases, and 12 bases lay between the germline ends.

This chain uses TRBV28 with TRBJ2-4; D not resolved. The CDR3 totals 16 residues. CDR1 and CDR2 from the germline V gene are MDHEN and SYDVKM. Trimming shortened V by 4 bases and J by 6 bases, and 19 bases separated the two germline ends. The CDR3 DNA follows: TGTGCCAGCAGTTCTTCTTCGGCCGCCACACGAAACATTCAGTACTTC. Protein: CASSSSSAATRNIQYF.

J is TRBJ2-7 and V is TRBV7-2, with a tentative D call TRBD1 (5 bases). The CDR3 spans 13 residues. The germline V gene has CDR1 SGHTA and CDR2 FQGNSA. V was pared by 4 bases and J by 3 bases, with 10 bases between. DNA for the CDR3: TGTGCCAGCAGCTCAAGCACAGGCTACGAGCAGTACTTC. Translated: CASSSSTGYEQYF.

This chain uses TRBV20-1 with TRBJ1-4; D call uncertain. Germline CDR1 is DFQATT and CDR2 is SNEGSKA (reference sequence). There are 16 residues in the CDR3. Trimming shortened V by 1 base and J by 6 bases, and 18 bases separated the two germline ends. CDR3 region: CSARVRRALKDEKLFF. CDR3 DNA sequence: TGCAGTGCTAGAGTACGACGGGCACTCAAAGATGAAAAACTGTTTTTT.

This rearrangement joins TRBV30 to TRBJ2-7; D gene ambiguous. The CDR3 is made up of 13 amino acids. Between the trimmed V and J ends, which lost 0 bases and 4 bases, there was a span of 10 bases. CDR1 and CDR2 from the germline V gene are GTSNPN and SVGIG (reference sequence). The CDR3 DNA reads as TGTGCCTGGAGTGTAAGGGTAGGGTACGAGCAGTACTTC. Its protein product is CAWSVRVGYEQYF.

In this sample, this clonotype turned up a few times. V is TRBV20-1 and J is TRBJ1-1; D is perhaps TRBD1 (6 bases). Trimming took 6 bases from V and 5 from J, leaving 16 bases between them. The CDR3 runs 13 residues. Germline V gene lookup returns CDR1 DFQATT and CDR2 SNEGSKA (reference sequence). Here the CDR3 DNA reads TGCAGTGCCAAACAGGGTCAGAGGACTGAAGCTTTCTTT. Its protein product is CSAKQGQRTEAFF.

The chain uses TRBV5-5 and TRBJ1-6; D unresolved. The V end lost 3 bases, the J end lost 0 bases, and 13 bases lay between the germline ends. The CDR3 is 17 residues long. Per germline, CDR1 SGHKS and CDR2 YYEKEE (reference sequence). CDR3 protein: CASSSGPQVSYNSPLHF. Here the CDR3 DNA reads TGTGCCAGCAGCTCCGGTCCCCAAGTCTCCTATAATTCACCCCTCCACTTT.

CDR3 nucleotide sequence: TGTGCCAGCAGCCCCACCTACCCGGACTACAATGAGCAGTTCTTC. Amino acids: CASSPTYPDYNEQFF. The V and J genes are TRBV7-9 and TRBJ2-1, with unresolved D. The CDR3 length is 15 residues. V lost 5 bases to trimming and J lost 3 bases, with 14 bases between them. The V gene's germline CDR1 is SEHNR and CDR2 FQNEAQ (reference sequence).

This clonotype has just a few counts. The rearrangement links TRBV7-2 to TRBJ2-5; 16 positions agree with TRBD2. Germline-derived CDR1 and CDR2 are SGHTA and FQGNSA. This CDR3 spans 22 amino acids. Unmatched junction bases numbered 21, after V lost 1 base and J lost 7 bases. CDR3 coding DNA: TGTGCCAGCAGCTTAGTTGGGCGGGGGAAAATCGGGACTAGCGGGAGGGAGGGGACCCAGTACTTC. This translates into CASSLVGRGKIGTSGREGTQYF.

This clonotype was found a few times. The chain links TRBV25-1 to TRBJ2-1; TRBD1 aligns across 10 bases. CDR1 MGHDK and CDR2 SYGVNS come from the germline V gene. Losses at the gene ends were 6 bases for V and 10 bases for J; bases not matched to a gene: 9. This CDR3 spans 14 amino acids. CDR3 nucleotide sequence: TGTGCCAGCAGCCCCTCCGACAGGGGGCTCGAGCAGTTCTTC. Its translation: CASSPSDRGLEQFF.

The chain joins TRBV20-1 to TRBJ2-1; TRBD1 might be the D (5 bases). The CDR3 loop spans 12 amino acids. V was trimmed by 6 bases and J by 7 bases, leaving 13 bases between them. Germline V gene lookup returns CDR1 DFQATT and CDR2 SNEGSKA (reference sequence). The CDR3 bases are TGCAGTGCGGCTCACAGGCGGAATGAGCAGTTCTTC. Translated: CSAAHRRNEQFF.

The chain combines TRBV7-9 with TRBJ1-4, with a weak D call TRBD1 (5 bases). The CDR3 totals 12 residues. The germline V gene has CDR1 SEHNR and CDR2 FQNEAQ (reference sequence). V was cut by 3 bases and J by 10 bases, with 9 bases left in between. CDR3 DNA sequence: TGTGCCAGCAGCTTTCCAGGGAGAAAACTGTTTTTT. Amino acid sequence: CASSFPGRKLFF. The whole variable domain, remainder taken from reference TRBV7-9 and TRBJ1-4, is DTGVSQNPRHKITKRGQNVTFRCDPISEHNRLYWYRQTLGQGPEFLTYFQNEAQLEKSRLLSDRFSAERPKGSFSTLEIQRTEQGDSAMYLCASSFPGRKLFFGSGTQLSVL.

The chain combines TRBV20-1 with TRBJ2-1, with D perhaps TRBD1 (6 bases). Trimming left V 6 bases short and J 6 bases short, with 12 bases between. The germline gives CDR1 DFQATT, CDR2 SNEGSKA (reference sequence). This CDR3 has 12 amino acids. The CDR3 here is CSAEDRPNEQFF. CDR3 DNA sequence: TGCAGTGCGGAGGACAGACCCAATGAGCAGTTCTTC.

The chain has TRBV7-9 and TRBJ2-5; D possibly corresponds to TRBD2 (6 bases). Germline-derived CDR1 and CDR2 are SEHNR and FQNEAQ (reference sequence). This CDR3 has 15 amino acids. V was clipped by 5 bases and J by 5 bases, with 18 bases between them. CDR3 residues: CASSLYGGSYETQYF. The CDR3 DNA follows: TGTGCCAGCAGCCTATACGGGGGATCTTATGAGACCCAGTACTTC.

This sequence joins TRBV30 and TRBJ1-5; 9 positions agree with TRBD1. This CDR3 contains 16 residues. With 3 bases clipped from V and 5 bases from J, the junction kept 11 bases outside the gene matches. Germline assignment: CDR1 GTSNPN and CDR2 SVGIG (reference sequence). The CDR3 protein is CAWRPPPGQGYQPQHF. The CDR3 DNA is TGTGCCTGGAGGCCTCCACCTGGACAGGGGTATCAGCCCCAGCATTTT.

J is TRBJ2-3 and V is TRBV10-2, with TRBD2 matching over 7 bases. CDR1 WSHSY and CDR2 SAAADI come from the germline V gene. V shed 2 bases and J 0 bases; nucleotides not matched to a gene: 5. This CDR3 has 16 residues. CDR3 bases: TGCGCCAGCAGTGAGGGGGGGGGTTTCAGCACAGATACGCAGTATTTT. It encodes CASSEGGGFSTDTQYF.

The CDR3 reads CASSLAGPGLAGTGELFF. DNA of the CDR3: TGTGCCAGCAGCTTAGCCGGTCCGGGGCTAGCCGGCACCGGGGAGCTGTTTTTT. The chain joins TRBV7-8 to TRBJ2-2, with D tentatively TRBD1 or TRBD2 (5 bases each). The CDR3 consists of 18 residues. Germline CDR1 reads SGHVS; CDR2 reads FQNEAQ. Trimming stripped 0 bases from V and 4 bases from J, with 18 bases between.

Written as DNA, the CDR3 is TGCAGCGAAAGGGGGGGGGACAATGAGCAGTTCTTC. As protein: CSERGGDNEQFF. The rearrangement joins TRBV20-1 to TRBJ2-1; a possible D gene is TRBD2 (7 bases). Germline V gene sequence: CDR1 DFQATT, CDR2 SNEGSKA (reference sequence). The CDR3 spans 12 residues.

The rearrangement uses TRBV12-3 or TRBV12-4 and TRBJ1-5; D remains unclear. V was shortened by 6 bases and J by 6 bases, with 9 bases between the two germline ends. This CDR3 spans 12 amino acids. DNA for the CDR3: TGTGCCAGCAGCCCGTCGTCTCAGCCCCAGCATTTT. This sequence encodes CASSPSSQPQHF.

The chain joins TRBV24-1 to TRBJ2-2, with D perhaps matching TRBD1 (6 bases). Trimming shortened V by 5 bases and J by 5 bases, and 11 bases separated the two germline ends. The germline V gene has CDR1 KGHDR and CDR2 SFDVKD. The CDR3 runs 14 residues. CDR3 bases: TGTGCCACCAGTGGGACAGACTATACCGGGGAGCTGTTTTTT. It translates to CATSGTDYTGELFF.

This clonotype was detected only a few times. The chain combines TRBV20-1 with TRBJ1-6; 8 bases fit TRBD1. CDR3 length: 15 amino acids. The germline CDR1 and CDR2 sequences are DFQATT and SNEGSKA (reference sequence). V shed 3 bases and J 7 bases; nucleotides not matched to a gene: 8. CDR3 in DNA: TGCAGTGCTAGTGTCCAGGGGGCAGGGAATTCACCCCTCCACTTT. Protein product: CSASVQGAGNSPLHF.